This entry concerns a single TCR beta chain. This clonotype has at least ten counts. No cognate antigen has been identified for it. Per-nucleotide qualities are absent, and no much larger clonotype sits a single base away. The label giving this sample's time point can be read as: newly diagnosed GD, antithyroid drugs for less than 3 months. For both TCR sequencing and RNA sequencing, RNA was extracted from PBMCs in TRIzol. Graves' disease was diagnosed according to American Thyroid Association guidelines. Recruitment of patients was carried out at an endocrinology department in Xi'an, China. Each patient gave approximately 10 milliliters of peripheral blood, collected in an EDTA anticoagulant tube. Ficoll Paque Plus density gradient separation was used to isolate PBMCs, and no further T cell sorting was done. RNA quality was checked with an Agilent 2100 Bioanalyzer and agarose gel, and concentration with a NanoDrop 2000.

V loses 7 bases of germline sequence and J loses 3 bases, and the interval between the two ends is 16 bases. Sequences MDHEN (CDR1) and SYDVKM (CDR2) are obtained from the germline V gene. From its cysteine to its phenylalanine, the CDR3 spans 14 amino acids. Only the CDR3 DNA stays, 42 bases, in frame from base 1. This specimen comes from a study of regulatory T cells in long-lasting Graves disease (dated by TCRdb to about 2021). Background on the whole study: In the newly diagnosed Graves' disease group, patients had been taking antithyroid drugs for less than 3 months. Persistent Graves' disease patients were compared with newly diagnosed Graves' disease patients by peripheral blood TCR sequencing and RNA sequencing. The study took place in China and was registered as a clinical trial. A total of about 35 samples underwent TCR sequencing, from around 13 patients with persistent Graves' disease and approximately 20 patients with newly diagnosed Graves' disease.

Summary of the overall study and its limitations: Patients with persistent disease shared more public clonotypes (under 3,000) than newly diagnosed patients did (around 1,000). TRBV28, TRBJ1-2 and TRBJ2-5 were preferentially used in persistent disease, while TRBV20-1 and TRBJ2-1 were favored in newly diagnosed disease. The authors noted that the small sample size was a limitation that may lower accuracy. Sequencing and analysis were restricted to the TCR beta chain. Peripheral blood alone was examined, since thyroid tissue, which constituted the primary lesion, could not be accessed. Compared with newly diagnosed patients, persistent Graves' disease patients had lower TCR Shannon entropy and fewer highly expanded clones, which suggests clonal expansion.

Library prep was done by multiplex PCR. The run used an Illumina HiSeq 4000. TCR beta libraries were built with iRepertoire HTBI primers and Arm-PCR amplification of CDR3 regions. Before sequencing, the PCR products went through gel purification. From the authors' description of their analysis: Gene usage analysis of CDR3 amino acid clonotypes relied on the 60 or so TRBV and 14 TRBJ segments identified across samples. COPE and FqMerger were used to merge the filtered high-quality paired reads into contigs. BLAST was used to align contigs to the IMGT TRBV, TRBD and TRBJ reference genes, and CDR3 was defined following IMGT. Any clonotype with a frequency above 0.1% was classified as a highly expanded clone. Shannon entropy served as the measure of repertoire diversity, while the Gini coefficient captured V-J evenness. A clonotype found in more than one individual was treated as public. The public reads were quality trimmed at Q25 with fastp and then assembled into clones with MiXCR by TCRdb, keeping productive beta chains. Each CDR3 protein gets just one entry, which takes the most common genes and DNA from the rows behind it. For this entry, the V and J calls and clone size follow TCRdb and not the study's own pipeline. The sample profile shows 550,000 to 700,000 distinct CDR3 sequences; more than 15% of them were found once. The leading ten clones occupy more than 10% of the sample.

These data were likewise used in another study, on T cells in Graves' hyperthyroidism and ophthalmopathy. As the second study states: A patient counted as having stable Graves' hyperthyroidism if no progression to ophthalmopathy occurred over 18 months of follow-up. Hyperthyroidism patients were newly diagnosed, had a disease duration of under 2 months, and were aged 18 to 65 years. Any patient with an uncontrolled infection, another autoimmune disease, pregnancy or lactation was excluded. Diagnoses were based on clinical symptoms, serum thyroxine and TRAb, thyroid ultrasound and orbital computed tomography. The TCR CDR3 was subjected to a first round of RT-PCR using the HTBI primer set and the Qiagen OneStep RT-PCR kit. Blood samples also contained most of the expanded thyroid clonotypes (frequency above 0.001), which suggests that blood repertoires may reflect thyroid immune responses. Ophthalmopathy was separated from stable hyperthyroidism by a 13 V-J signature model, with 85% to 90% sensitivity and about 81% specificity obtained in cross-validation and 80%/75% obtained in testing. In validation, progression to ophthalmopathy was predicted by the model with roughly 69% sensitivity and 72% to 85% specificity, a median of 6.5 months before onset. A discovery cohort of about a hundred patients, approximately 44 with Graves' ophthalmopathy and fewer than 65 with stable Graves' hyperthyroidism, was used to find distinguishing TCR V-J signatures. Prospective prediction of ophthalmopathy was tested in an independent validation cohort consisting of about 20 hyperthyroidism patients and more than 15 patients who later progressed to ophthalmopathy. The 100 or so discovery patients were divided at random into training and test sets in a 7:3 ratio. In addition, the study compared T-cell repertoires in thyroid tissue and in blood from roughly 6 Graves' hyperthyroidism patients. After sampling, hyperthyroidism patients received methimazole starting at 30 mg daily, and ophthalmopathy patients received high-dose intravenous methylprednisolone. The libraries were constructed in a second round of multiplex PCR and then size-selected and purified. Sequencing of the libraries was done on an Illumina HiSeq2000 using paired-end 100 bp reads. Raw data were processed with SOAPnuke, discarding reads with adapters, uncalled bases, mean Phred below 15, or no exact constant-primer or identifier match. High-quality paired reads were merged using COPE v1.2.5, and each unique nucleotide sequence was defined as a clonotype. MiTCR v1.1 was used to align the clonotypes against IMGT TRBV, TRBD and TRBJ reference segments. Only V-J combinations with frequency above 0.0001, covering approximately 99% of repertoires, were analysed. The TCS score was defined as F50 (clonal expansion) divided by E x V (chaos), with BLOSUM62-based TCRdist calculated between CDR3 peptides within each V-J. Welch's t-statistics and random forest reduced approximately 520 V-J features to roughly 13, which were used in a naive Bayes classifier (R e1071). No statistical method was used to fix the sample size in advance, and group allocation was not hidden from the investigators. According to the paper, TCR Vbeta CDR3 sequencing was carried out on roughly 130 peripheral blood samples, which came from 40 to 45 ophthalmopathy, under 80 hyperthyroidism and roughly 17 progressor patients.

The material sequenced was peripheral blood mononuclear cells (PBMCs), taken at new diagnosis, from a patient treated with antithyroid drugs. The chain is encoded by TRBV28 joined to TRBJ2-7; the best D guess is TRBD2, with 5 bases matching. The TCR sequence derives from a man between 18 and 29 years old with Graves disease. Donor details come from another sample of the same person, matched by shared clones. CDR3 protein: CASIDPGSHYEQYF. The nucleotides read TGTGCCAGCATAGACCCGGGATCTCACTACGAGCAGTACTTC. Reference TRBV28 and TRBJ2-7 proteins supply the regions before and after the CDR3; the full variable domain is: DVKVTQSSRYLVKRTGEKVFLECVQDMDHENMFWYRQDPGLGLRLIYFSYDVKMKEKGDIPEGYSVSREKKERFSLILESASTNQTSMYLCASIDPGSHYEQYFGPGTRLTVT.